Below are 13 T cell receptor beta chains sequenced from a single sample in a study of PD-L1 blockade in urothelial cancer. Time point: pretreatment peripheral blood. Measured with immunoSEQ multiplex PCR; TCRdb has only the in-frame clones, and not every one. The sample shows some 45,000 clones, 70% to 90% of them seen only once. The material sequenced was PBMCs, taken around atezolizumab (anti-PD-L1) treatment. Receptors originate from a donor at least 40 years old with urothelial cancer.

This chain links TRBV4-3 with TRBJ1-2; the match to TRBD1 covers 9 bases. The germline V gene encodes CDR1 LGHNA and CDR2 YSLEER. The CDR3 runs 16 residues. The V segment lost 4 bases and the J segment 4 bases; nucleotides outside the gene matches: 10. CDR3 region: CASSLGTGSGGYGYTF. DNA of the CDR3: TGCGCCAGCAGCCTGGGGACAGGGAGCGGGGGCTATGGCTACACCTTC.

V is TRBV4-2 and J is TRBJ2-5, with a possible D match to TRBD2 (5 bases). V was shortened by 0 bases and J by 5 bases, with 16 bases between the two germline ends. CDR1 and CDR2 (germline): LGHNA, YNFKEQ. This CDR3 is 16 amino acids long. In DNA, the CDR3 is TGTGCCAGCAGCCAAGAGGAGGCCAGCGTGTGGGAGACCCAGTACTTC. Translating gives CASSQEEASVWETQYF.

This clone was observed once. The chain links TRBV30 to TRBJ1-2; 9 positions agree with TRBD1. Germline V lookup: CDR1 GTSNPN, CDR2 SVGIG (reference sequence). This CDR3 spans 17 amino acids. The trim removed 3 bases at V and 5 bases at J, leaving 16 bases unmatched. The CDR3 DNA reads TGTGCCTGGAGCGATAGGACAGGGGTGAGGTTAGGGTATGGCTACACCTTC. Amino acids: CAWSDRTGVRLGYGYTF.

This clone was detected a few times. The chain employs TRBV29-1 and TRBJ1-2; 12 positions agree with TRBD1. This CDR3 has 12 amino acids. The V segment lost 7 bases and the J segment 8 bases; nucleotides outside the gene matches: 5. The germline V gene encodes CDR1 SQVTM and CDR2 ANQGSEA. The CDR3 sequence: CSAGTGGGGYTF. The DNA of the CDR3 is TGCAGCGCCGGGACAGGGGGCGGCGGCTACACCTTC.

The V and J genes are TRBV5-4 and TRBJ2-7; a weak D match, TRBD1 (6 bases). Trimming pared 3 bases from V and 4 bases from J, leaving 8 bases between. The CDR3 spans 12 residues. Germline values: CDR1 SGHNT, CDR2 YYREEE (reference sequence). CDR3 loop: CASSSGVYEQYF. As DNA, the CDR3 is TGTGCCAGCAGCTCAGGGGTTTACGAGCAGTACTTC.

This chain uses TRBV27 with TRBJ1-5, with D unclear. The CDR3 contains 12 residues. V lost 5 bases and J 7 bases, leaving 9 bases between the germline ends. CDR1 MNHEY and CDR2 SMNVEV come from the germline V gene (reference sequence). The CDR3 reads CASSPYGQPQHF. The CDR3 region has the DNA TGTGCCAGCAGTCCATACGGGCAGCCCCAGCATTTT.

This chain joins TRBV6-1 and TRBJ2-7; the D gene is possibly TRBD2 (6 bases). The germline V and J ends were trimmed by 6 bases and 2 bases, with 11 bases remaining between them. The germline gives CDR1 MNHNS, CDR2 SASEGT. The CDR3 loop spans 13 amino acids. The CDR3 DNA sequence: TGTGCCAGCAGCCGGGACTCAGCCTACGAGCAGTACTTC. The encoded protein is CASSRDSAYEQYF.

This chain joins TRBV5-1 and TRBJ2-7; D is unresolved. The CDR3 is 11 residues long. V was cut by 7 bases and J by 3 bases, with 8 bases left in between. The germline CDR1 and CDR2 sequences are SGHRS and YFSETQ. For the CDR3, the DNA is TGCGCCAGCGCCAGTGGCTACGAGCAGTACTTC. Amino acids: CASASGYEQYF.

This clone was counted a single time. The V gene is TRBV18, the J gene TRBJ2-5, with D maybe TRBD2 (5 bases). V gave up 3 bases and J gave up 5 bases, with 16 bases separating them. The germline V gene has CDR1 KGHSH and CDR2 LQKENI. The CDR3 is 15 residues long. The CDR3 sequence: CASSPLGEPGETQYF. CDR3 nucleotides: TGTGCCAGCTCACCCCTCGGGGAACCGGGGGAGACCCAGTACTTC.

The chain uses TRBV7-6 and TRBJ2-2, with a weak D call TRBD1 (5 bases). Trimming shortened V by 6 bases and J by 3 bases, and 14 bases separated the two germline ends. Germline loops: CDR1 SGHVS, CDR2 FNYEAQ. This CDR3 contains 15 residues. DNA of the CDR3: TGTGCCAGCAGACTCCAGGGATTGTACACCGGGGAGCTGTTTTTT. Its protein product is CASRLQGLYTGELFF.

This sequence joins TRBV2 and TRBJ1-1, with a weak D call TRBD1 (5 bases). The CDR3 runs 13 residues. Trimming cost V 6 bases and J 4 bases, with 12 bases left between them. From germline, CDR1 is SNHLY and CDR2 FYNNEI. The CDR3, as DNA: TGTGCCAGCAGGTACAGACAGTCCACTGAAGCTTTCTTT. Translating it yields CASRYRQSTEAFF.

This chain uses TRBV5-1 with TRBJ1-1; 9 bases map to TRBD1. The junction had 4 bases not matched to a gene; V was cut back by 0 bases and J by 7 bases. The CDR3 has 14 residues. The germline gives CDR1 SGHRS, CDR2 YFSETQ. CDR3 region: CASSLAQGQGEAFF. The CDR3 region has the DNA TGCGCCAGCAGCTTGGCCCAGGGACAGGGTGAAGCTTTCTTT.

The chain recombines TRBV7-9 with TRBJ1-1, with TRBD1 identical over 10 bases. Germline CDR1 SEHNR, CDR2 FQNEAQ (reference sequence). The V and J ends lost 5 bases and 4 bases, in that order; junction bases with no gene match: 7. This CDR3 has 15 residues. The CDR3 nucleotides are TGTGCCAGCAGCCCAGGGACAGGGGTTAGCACTGAAGCTTTCTTT. This sequence encodes CASSPGTGVSTEAFF.